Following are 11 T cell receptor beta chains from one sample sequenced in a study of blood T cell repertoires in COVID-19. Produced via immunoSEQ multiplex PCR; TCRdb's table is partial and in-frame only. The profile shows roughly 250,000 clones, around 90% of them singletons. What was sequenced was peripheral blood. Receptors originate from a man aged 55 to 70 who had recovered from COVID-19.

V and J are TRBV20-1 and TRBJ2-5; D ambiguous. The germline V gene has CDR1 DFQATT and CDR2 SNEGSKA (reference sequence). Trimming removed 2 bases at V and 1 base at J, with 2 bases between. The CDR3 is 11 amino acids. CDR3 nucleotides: TGCAGTGCTAGACTCCAAGAGACCCAGTACTTC. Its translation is CSARLQETQYF.

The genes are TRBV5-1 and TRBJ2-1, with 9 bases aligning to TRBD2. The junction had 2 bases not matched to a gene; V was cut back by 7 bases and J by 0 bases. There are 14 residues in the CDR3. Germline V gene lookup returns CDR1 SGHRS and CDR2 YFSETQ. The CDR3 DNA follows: TGCGCCAGCGGTAGCGGGGGCTCCTACAATGAGCAGTTCTTC. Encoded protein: CASGSGGSYNEQFF.

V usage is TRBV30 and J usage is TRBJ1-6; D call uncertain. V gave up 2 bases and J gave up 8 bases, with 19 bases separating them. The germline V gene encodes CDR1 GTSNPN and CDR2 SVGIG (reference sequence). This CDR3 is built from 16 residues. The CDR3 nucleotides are TGTGCCTGGAGTCCACCCCTATGGGCCGCCGATTCACCCCTCCACTTT. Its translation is CAWSPPLWAADSPLHF.

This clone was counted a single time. CDR3 protein: CAIEEAGRNEQFF. The CDR3 DNA reads as TGTGCCATCGAGGAGGCCGGGCGGAATGAGCAGTTCTTC. This chain joins TRBV10-3 and TRBJ2-1, with D possibly TRBD2 on 5 matching bases. The CDR3 sequence is 13 residues long. Germline CDR1 and CDR2: ENHRY and SYGVKD. Trimming pared 8 bases from V and 7 bases from J, leaving 15 bases between.

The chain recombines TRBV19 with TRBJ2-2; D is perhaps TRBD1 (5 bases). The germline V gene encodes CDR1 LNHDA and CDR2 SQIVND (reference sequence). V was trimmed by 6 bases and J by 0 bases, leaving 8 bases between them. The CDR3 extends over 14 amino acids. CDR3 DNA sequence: TGTGCCAGTAGAACAGGCCCGAACACCGGGGAGCTGTTTTTT. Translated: CASRTGPNTGELFF.

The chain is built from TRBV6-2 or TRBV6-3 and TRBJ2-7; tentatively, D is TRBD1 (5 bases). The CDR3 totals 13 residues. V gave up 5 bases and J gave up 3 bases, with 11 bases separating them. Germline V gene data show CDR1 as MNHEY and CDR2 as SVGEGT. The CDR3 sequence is CASSPLTDYEQYF. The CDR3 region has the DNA TGTGCCAGCAGTCCCTTGACAGACTACGAGCAGTACTTC.

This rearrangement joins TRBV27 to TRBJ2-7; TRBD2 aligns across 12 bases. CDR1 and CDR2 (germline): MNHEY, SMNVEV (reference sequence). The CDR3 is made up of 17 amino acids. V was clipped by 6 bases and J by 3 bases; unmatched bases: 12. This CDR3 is CASRGGLAGPEVYEQYF. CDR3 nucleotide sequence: TGTGCCAGCAGGGGGGGACTAGCGGGTCCGGAGGTCTACGAGCAGTACTTC.

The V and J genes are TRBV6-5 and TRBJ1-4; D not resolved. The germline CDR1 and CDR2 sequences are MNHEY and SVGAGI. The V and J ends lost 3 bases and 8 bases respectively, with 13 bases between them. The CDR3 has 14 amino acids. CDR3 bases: TGTGCCAGCAGTTATTCCGGAGGTTGGGAAAAACTGTTTTTT. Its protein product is CASSYSGGWEKLFF.

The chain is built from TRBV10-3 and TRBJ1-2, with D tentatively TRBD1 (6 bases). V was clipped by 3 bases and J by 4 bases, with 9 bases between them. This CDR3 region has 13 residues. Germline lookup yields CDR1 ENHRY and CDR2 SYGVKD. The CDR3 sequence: CAISDEGGYGYTF. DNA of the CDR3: TGTGCCATCAGTGATGAAGGGGGCTATGGCTACACCTTC.

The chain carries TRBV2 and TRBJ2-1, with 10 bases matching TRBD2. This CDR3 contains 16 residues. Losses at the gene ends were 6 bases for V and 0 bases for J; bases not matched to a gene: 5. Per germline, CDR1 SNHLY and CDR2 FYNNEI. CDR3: CASRTSGPSSYNEQFF. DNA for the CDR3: TGTGCCAGCAGGACTAGCGGGCCAAGCTCCTACAATGAGCAGTTCTTC.

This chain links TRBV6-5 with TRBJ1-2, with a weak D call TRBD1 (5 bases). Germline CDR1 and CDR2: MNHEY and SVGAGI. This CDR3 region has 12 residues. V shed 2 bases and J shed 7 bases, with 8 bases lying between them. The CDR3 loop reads CASSYPRGGYTF. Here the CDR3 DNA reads TGTGCCAGCAGTTACCCTAGGGGTGGCTACACCTTC.